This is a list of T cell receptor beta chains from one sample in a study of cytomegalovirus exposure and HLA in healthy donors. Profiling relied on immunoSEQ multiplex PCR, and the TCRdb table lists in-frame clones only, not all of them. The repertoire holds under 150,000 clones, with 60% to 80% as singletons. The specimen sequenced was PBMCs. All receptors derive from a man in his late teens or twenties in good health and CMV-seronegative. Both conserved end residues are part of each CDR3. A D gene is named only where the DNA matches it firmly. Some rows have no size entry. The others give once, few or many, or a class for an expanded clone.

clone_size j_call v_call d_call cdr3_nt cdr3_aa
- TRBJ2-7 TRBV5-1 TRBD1 TGCGCCAGCAGCTCGGGGGACAGGGGAGTTTACGAGCAGTACTTC CASSSGDRGVYEQYF
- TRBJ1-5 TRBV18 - TGTGCCAGCTCACCCGGGGGGCTTGGGAGCAATCAGCCCCAGCATTTT CASSPGGLGSNQPQHF
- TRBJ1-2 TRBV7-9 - TGTTCCGGACAGACAGAAGGGGGTCGGCATGGCTACACCTTC CSGQTEGGRHGYTF
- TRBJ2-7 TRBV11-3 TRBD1 TGTGCCAGCAGCTTAGGCCGAGGGACAGTGAAGCTAGAGGACGAGCAGTACTTC CASSLGRGTVKLEDEQYF
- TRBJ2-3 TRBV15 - TGTGCCACCAGCAGACTAAGTGGGCAGGGTAGCACAGATACGCAGTATTTT CATSRLSGQGSTDTQYF
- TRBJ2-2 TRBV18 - TGTGCCAGCTCACGTTCAGGGAACACCGGGGAGCTGTTTTTT CASSRSGNTGELFF
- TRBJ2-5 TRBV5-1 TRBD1 TGCGCCAGCAGCTTGACAGGGGCAGGGGAGACCCAGTACTTC CASSLTGAGETQYF
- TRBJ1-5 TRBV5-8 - TGTGCCAGCAGTCGCGGTCAGGGTCCGATTCAGCCCCAGCATTTT CASSRGQGPIQPQHF
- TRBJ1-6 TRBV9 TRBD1 TGTGCCAGCAGCGTAGGGACAGGGTATAATTCACCCCTCCACTTT CASSVGTGYNSPLHF
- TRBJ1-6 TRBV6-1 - TGTGCCAGCAGTGAATTGGGACTAGGGAGTAATTCACCCCTCCACTTT CASSELGLGSNSPLHF
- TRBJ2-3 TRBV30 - TGTGCCTGGAGTGTAGTGGGCTCAGATACGCAGTATTTT CAWSVVGSDTQYF
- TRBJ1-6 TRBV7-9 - TGTGCCAGCAGCTTGGACAGCGCTAATTCACCCCTCCACTTT CASSLDSANSPLHF
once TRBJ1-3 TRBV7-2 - TGTGCCAGCAGCGCGGGACCCGGAAACACCATATATTTT CASSAGPGNTIYF
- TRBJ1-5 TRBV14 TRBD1 TGTGCCAGCAGCCAAGAGGTCCCCACTTCCCAGACAGGGGGTTATCAGCCCCAGCATTTT CASSQEVPTSQTGGYQPQHF
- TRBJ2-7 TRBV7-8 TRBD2 TGTGCCAGCAGCCAACCTCGGGGGGGTAACCTTTACGAGCAGTACTTC CASSQPRGGNLYEQYF
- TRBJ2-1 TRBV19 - TGTGCCAGTAGTATTTTTGGCAGAGGCAGCTCCTACAATGAGCAGTTCTTC CASSIFGRGSSYNEQFF
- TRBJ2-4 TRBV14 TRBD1 TGTGCCAGCAGCCTCACAGGGGCTCTCCTAAACATTCAGTACTTC CASSLTGALLNIQYF
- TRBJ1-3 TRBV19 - TGTGCCAGTAGTATATTGCGAGGTGGAAACACCATATATTTT CASSILRGGNTIYF
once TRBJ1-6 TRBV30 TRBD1 TGTGCCTGGAGTGTTGGGGTTTACAGGGGGGATAATAATTCACCCCTCCACTTT CAWSVGVYRGDNNSPLHF
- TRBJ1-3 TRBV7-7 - TGTGCTAGCAGCTTAGTAGGCCCCGGAGGTTTCTCTGGAAACACCATATATTTT CASSLVGPGGFSGNTIYF
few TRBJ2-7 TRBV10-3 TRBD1 TGTGCCACGGGACAGGGTGCCTACGAGCAGTACTTC CATGQGAYEQYF
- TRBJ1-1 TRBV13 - TGTGCCAGCAGCTCCAGGAACACTGAAGCTTTCTTT CASSSRNTEAFF
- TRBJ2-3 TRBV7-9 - TGTGCCAGCAGCTCCCTCTTCGGACAACTCACAGATACGCAGTATTTT CASSSLFGQLTDTQYF
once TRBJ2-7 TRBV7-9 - TGTTCCAGCAGCCAGGGGGGCTACGAGCAGTACTTC CSSSQGGYEQYF
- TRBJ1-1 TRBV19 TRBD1 TGTGCCAGTAGTATTCTTCGGCCAGGGGGCTGGGACACTGAAGCTTTCTTT CASSILRPGGWDTEAFF
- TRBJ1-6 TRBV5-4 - TGTGCCAGCAGCTTGGGGAGGGACGGATTGAATTCACCCCTCCACTTT CASSLGRDGLNSPLHF
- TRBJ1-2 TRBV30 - TGTGCCTACAGGGCCTCCAACTATGGCTACACCTTC CAYRASNYGYTF
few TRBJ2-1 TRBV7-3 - TGTGCCAGCAGCTTAAAGAGCGAGGGTGAGCAGTTCTTC CASSLKSEGEQFF
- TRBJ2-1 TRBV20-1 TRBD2 TGCAGTGCTAGCCGGGGGGATGAGCAGTTCTTC CSASRGDEQFF
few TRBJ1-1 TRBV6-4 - TGTGCCTGCAAGGGGCAGACGAACACTGAAGCTTTCTTT CACKGQTNTEAFF
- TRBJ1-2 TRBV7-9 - TGTTCCAGCAGCTTAGCACATTATGGCTACACCTTC CSSSLAHYGYTF
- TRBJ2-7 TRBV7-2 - TGTGCCAGTGGGGGGTATCACGAGCAGTACTTC CASGGYHEQYF
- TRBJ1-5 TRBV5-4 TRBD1 TGTGCCAGCAGCCCCGGACAGGGGAGCAATCAGCCCCAGCATTTT CASSPGQGSNQPQHF
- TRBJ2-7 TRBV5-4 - TGTGCCAGCAGCCCCCCCCGGGCAGGGAAGCACGAGCAGTACTTC CASSPPRAGKHEQYF
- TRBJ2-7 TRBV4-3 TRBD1 TGCGCCAGCAGCCCAGACAGGGGCTACGAGCAGTACTTC CASSPDRGYEQYF
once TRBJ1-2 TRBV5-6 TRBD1 TGTGCCAGCAGCCCGCAACAGGGGTTGGGGGGCTACACCTTC CASSPQQGLGGYTF
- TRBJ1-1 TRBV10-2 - TGCGCCAGCAGCCAAACCCCTAACCAGAACACTGAAGCTTTCTTT CASSQTPNQNTEAFF
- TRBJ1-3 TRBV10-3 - TGTGCCACACTCGGAGGCTCTGGAAACACCATATATTTT CATLGGSGNTIYF
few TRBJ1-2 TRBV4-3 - TGCGCCAGCAGCCAAGAGGGGCGGGGGTTCTATGGCTACACCTTC CASSQEGRGFYGYTF
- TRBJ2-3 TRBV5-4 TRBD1 TGTGCCAGCAGGCCGGACAGGGGGCAGACAGATACGCAGTATTTT CASRPDRGQTDTQYF
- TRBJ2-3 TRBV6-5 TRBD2 TGTGCCAGCAGTACCGGGACTAGCGGCACAGATACGCAGTATTTT CASSTGTSGTDTQYF
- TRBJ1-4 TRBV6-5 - TGTGCCAGCAGGCTCACAGGGCAGGCAAATGAAAAACTGTTTTTT CASRLTGQANEKLFF
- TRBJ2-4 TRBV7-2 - TGTGCCAGCAGCTTAAATGGCCTAGCCAAAAACATTCAGTACTTC CASSLNGLAKNIQYF
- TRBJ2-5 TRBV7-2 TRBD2 TGTGCCAGCAGCCGACTAGCGGGGGCCTGGACCCAGTACTTC CASSRLAGAWTQYF
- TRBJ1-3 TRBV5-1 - TGCGCCAGCAAAGGGGGAGCGCGCTCTGGAAACACCATATATTTT CASKGGARSGNTIYF
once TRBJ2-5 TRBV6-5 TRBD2 TGTGCCAGCGGTTGGACTAGCATAACGGAGACCCAGTACTTC CASGWTSITETQYF
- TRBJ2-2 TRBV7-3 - TGTGCCAGCAGCTTAATTCGGGAGTCCTTTAACACCGGGGAGCTGTTTTTT CASSLIRESFNTGELFF
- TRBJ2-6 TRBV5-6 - TGTGCCAGCAGCCCGCTCGGGAGCTCTGGGGCCAACGTCCTGACTTTC CASSPLGSSGANVLTF
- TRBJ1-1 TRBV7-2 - TGTGCCAGCAGCTTATATTCGGTGAGGGGGAATGTAGGGAACACTGAAGCTTTCTTT CASSLYSVRGNVGNTEAFF